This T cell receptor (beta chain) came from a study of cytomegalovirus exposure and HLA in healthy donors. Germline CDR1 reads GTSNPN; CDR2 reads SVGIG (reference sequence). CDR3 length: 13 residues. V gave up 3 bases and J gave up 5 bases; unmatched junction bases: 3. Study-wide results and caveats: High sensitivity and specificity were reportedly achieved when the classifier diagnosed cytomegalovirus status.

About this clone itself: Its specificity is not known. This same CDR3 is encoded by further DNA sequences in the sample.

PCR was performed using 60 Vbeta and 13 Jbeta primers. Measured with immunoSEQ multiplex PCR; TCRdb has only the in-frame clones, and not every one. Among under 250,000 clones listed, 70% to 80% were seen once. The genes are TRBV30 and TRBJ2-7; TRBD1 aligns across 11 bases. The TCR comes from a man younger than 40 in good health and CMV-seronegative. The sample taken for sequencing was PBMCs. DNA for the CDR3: TGTGCCTGGAGCCGGGACAGGGGGAACGAGCAGTACTTC. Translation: CAWSRDRGNEQYF. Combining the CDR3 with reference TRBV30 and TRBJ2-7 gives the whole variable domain SQTIHQWPATLVQPVGSPLSLECTVEGTSNPNLYWYRQAAGRGLQLLFYSVGIGQISSEVPQNLSASRPQDRQFILSSKKLLLSDSGFYLCAWSRDRGNEQYFGPGTRLTVT.